The 2 T cell receptor beta chains below come from one sample, sequenced in a study of blood T cell repertoires in COVID-19. Measured with immunoSEQ multiplex PCR; TCRdb has only the in-frame clones, and not every one. The data contain about 100,000 clones, about 87% of them seen just once; the ten biggest clones take up 2.5% to 3.5%. Sequencing input: peripheral blood. Receptors originate from a man aged 45 to 65 with active or convalescent COVID-19.

The V and J genes are TRBV7-8 and TRBJ2-7; 11 bases are a match to TRBD1. This CDR3 contains 15 residues. Germline trimming cut 4 bases from V and 4 bases from J; bases unmatched to any gene: 6. In germline, CDR1 is SGHVS, CDR2 FQNEAQ. CDR3 region: CASSSLGQGGYEQYF. CDR3 nucleotide sequence: TGTGCCAGCAGCTCACTGGGACAGGGGGGTTACGAGCAGTACTTC.

V usage is TRBV7-2 and J usage is TRBJ2-5; 7 bases are a match to TRBD1. The V and J ends lost 6 bases and 2 bases, in that order; junction bases with no gene match: 9. CDR3 length: 15 residues. The germline CDR1 and CDR2 sequences are SGHTA and FQGNSA. As DNA, the CDR3 is TGTGCCAGCAGTCTAATGGGGACAGCACAAGAGACCCAGTACTTC. It yields the protein CASSLMGTAQETQYF.